Listed below are T cell receptor beta chains from one sample, sequenced in a study of cytomegalovirus exposure and HLA in healthy donors. Clones were sequenced by immunoSEQ multiplex PCR, and TCRdb holds only the in-frame ones, with some missing. The sample contains fewer than 200,000 clones, 60% to 80% of which appear only once. Sequencing used PBMCs. These TCRs come from a man between 18 and 29 years old in good health and CMV-seropositive. Both conserved end residues are part of each CDR3. Not every row has a clone size; where given, it reads once, few, many or a size class.

J	V	size	CDR3
TRBJ2-1	TRBV25-1	NA	CASSELPRRATYNEQFF
TRBJ1-5	TRBV19	NA	CASSIGGDFQPQHF
TRBJ2-5	TRBV5-1	NA	CASSLAGSAFPETQYF
TRBJ2-3	TRBV9	NA	CASSVHHRETTDTQYF
TRBJ2-3	TRBV7-2	NA	CASRRNSGSTDTQYF
TRBJ2-7	TRBV7-9	NA	CASSLDPGQGSYEQYF
TRBJ1-4	TRBV4-2	NA	CASSHSDSRNEKLFF
TRBJ2-7	TRBV28	NA	CASKLAAYEQYF
TRBJ2-3	TRBV9	few	CASSVGDRVTDTQYF
TRBJ2-1	TRBV9	once	CASSAEGQGRHNEQFF
TRBJ1-4	TRBV2	NA	CASSGEANEKLFF
TRBJ1-5	TRBV2	NA	CASTLDRGNQPQHF
TRBJ2-5	TRBV11-1	few	CASSQAGLIYQETQYF
TRBJ2-1	TRBV7-2	once	CASRNVNNEQFF
TRBJ2-3	TRBV7-6	NA	CASSLSQTSTDTQYF
TRBJ2-5	TRBV9	NA	CASSVGQRRETQYF
TRBJ1-1	TRBV11-3	NA	CASSSRTGMDTEAFF
TRBJ2-5	TRBV10-3	NA	CAISGGAGETQYF
TRBJ1-4	TRBV28	once	CAIKDTTNEKLFF
TRBJ2-5	TRBV7-6	NA	CASSLYIGGSEEETQYF
TRBJ2-1	TRBV4-2	NA	CASSPPGLDYNEQFF
TRBJ2-1	TRBV29-1	NA	CSSGQGHEQFF